This T cell receptor beta chain was obtained from a study of blood T cell repertoires in COVID-19 (TCRdb year 2020). As for the study more broadly: Samples covering the acute and convalescent phases of COVID-19 were provided by collaborators in the United States, Italy and Spain. The prospective study material was composed of cDNA or gDNA derived from T cells, B-cell-depleted T cells, or PBMCs. Subjects who had been exposed to COVID-19, were actively infected with it, or had recovered from it provided the deeply sampled blood TCRbeta repertoires that made up the dataset. A freely available public database, intended as a resource for researchers studying the immune response to SARS-CoV-2, is where the repertoires were released. Samples came from the ongoing ImmuneRACE study (first 160 participants) plus 1,254 subjects from 6 global collaborators. The sample metadata nearly always contained a de-identified subject ID, COVID-19 status, age in years and sex. Where available, HLA class I and class II types were obtained from metadata supplied by the sample provider rather than from assay-based typing. Results and caveats for the whole study, not just this receptor: Clinical and demographic metadata were provided uncurated, with the amount varying by source and participant.

On this clone itself: Its antigen specificity is not known. No base quality information exists; no much larger clone differs at one position.

CDR1 is given as SGHRS and CDR2 as YFSETQ, both from the germline V gene. Counted from cysteine to phenylalanine, this CDR3 has 15 amino acids. The sequence is cut down to CDR3 DNA, 45 bases in frame from base 1. Trimming removed 3 bases from V and 5 bases from J, leaving 12 bases between the germline ends. Enrolling through a virtual design, the prospective study's participants ranged in age from roughly 18 to 89 years and lived across 20 to 30 United States geographic areas. To assign participants to cohorts, the prospective study relied on clinical history that participants themselves reported in a screening survey and a study questionnaire. Mobile phlebotomists in the prospective study collected whole blood, serum and a nasopharyngeal or oropharyngeal swab from every participant. Prospective study participants could optionally give additional blood draws and questionnaires over an approximately 2-month period. Prospective study blood samples were shipped either frozen or at room temperature before DNA extraction.

TCRbeta CDR3 regions were amplified from genomic DNA using the immunoSEQ Assay, a bias-controlled multiplex PCR. The original pipeline was this. The number of nucleated cells in each sample was estimated by amplification of reference gene primers within the assay. Sequence reads were collapsed and filtered to measure the absolute abundance of every unique TCRbeta CDR3 rearrangement. For each sample, productive Simpson clonality was calculated as the square root of Simpson's diversity index across productive rearrangements. Not all clones reach the TCRdb copy of this immuneACCESS table, which keeps in-frame sequences only. Checked studies attribute under half of the gap to unresolved V genes and leave the rest unexplained. That table supplies the V and J calls and clone size; D and trimming were determined from the DNA. This sample has a few hundred thousand clones in its table, and approximately 80% of those were observed once. 1.3% of the sample is in the top ten clones.

The rearrangement joined TRBV5-1 to TRBJ1-6; the D gene cannot be resolved reliably. The receptor comes from a middle-aged woman with acute COVID-19. Sequenced material: PBMCs or T cells enriched from blood (not recorded which). The CDR3: CASSSGDINNSPLHF. The bases are TGCGCCAGCAGCTCCGGTGACATTAATAATTCACCCCTCCACTTT.